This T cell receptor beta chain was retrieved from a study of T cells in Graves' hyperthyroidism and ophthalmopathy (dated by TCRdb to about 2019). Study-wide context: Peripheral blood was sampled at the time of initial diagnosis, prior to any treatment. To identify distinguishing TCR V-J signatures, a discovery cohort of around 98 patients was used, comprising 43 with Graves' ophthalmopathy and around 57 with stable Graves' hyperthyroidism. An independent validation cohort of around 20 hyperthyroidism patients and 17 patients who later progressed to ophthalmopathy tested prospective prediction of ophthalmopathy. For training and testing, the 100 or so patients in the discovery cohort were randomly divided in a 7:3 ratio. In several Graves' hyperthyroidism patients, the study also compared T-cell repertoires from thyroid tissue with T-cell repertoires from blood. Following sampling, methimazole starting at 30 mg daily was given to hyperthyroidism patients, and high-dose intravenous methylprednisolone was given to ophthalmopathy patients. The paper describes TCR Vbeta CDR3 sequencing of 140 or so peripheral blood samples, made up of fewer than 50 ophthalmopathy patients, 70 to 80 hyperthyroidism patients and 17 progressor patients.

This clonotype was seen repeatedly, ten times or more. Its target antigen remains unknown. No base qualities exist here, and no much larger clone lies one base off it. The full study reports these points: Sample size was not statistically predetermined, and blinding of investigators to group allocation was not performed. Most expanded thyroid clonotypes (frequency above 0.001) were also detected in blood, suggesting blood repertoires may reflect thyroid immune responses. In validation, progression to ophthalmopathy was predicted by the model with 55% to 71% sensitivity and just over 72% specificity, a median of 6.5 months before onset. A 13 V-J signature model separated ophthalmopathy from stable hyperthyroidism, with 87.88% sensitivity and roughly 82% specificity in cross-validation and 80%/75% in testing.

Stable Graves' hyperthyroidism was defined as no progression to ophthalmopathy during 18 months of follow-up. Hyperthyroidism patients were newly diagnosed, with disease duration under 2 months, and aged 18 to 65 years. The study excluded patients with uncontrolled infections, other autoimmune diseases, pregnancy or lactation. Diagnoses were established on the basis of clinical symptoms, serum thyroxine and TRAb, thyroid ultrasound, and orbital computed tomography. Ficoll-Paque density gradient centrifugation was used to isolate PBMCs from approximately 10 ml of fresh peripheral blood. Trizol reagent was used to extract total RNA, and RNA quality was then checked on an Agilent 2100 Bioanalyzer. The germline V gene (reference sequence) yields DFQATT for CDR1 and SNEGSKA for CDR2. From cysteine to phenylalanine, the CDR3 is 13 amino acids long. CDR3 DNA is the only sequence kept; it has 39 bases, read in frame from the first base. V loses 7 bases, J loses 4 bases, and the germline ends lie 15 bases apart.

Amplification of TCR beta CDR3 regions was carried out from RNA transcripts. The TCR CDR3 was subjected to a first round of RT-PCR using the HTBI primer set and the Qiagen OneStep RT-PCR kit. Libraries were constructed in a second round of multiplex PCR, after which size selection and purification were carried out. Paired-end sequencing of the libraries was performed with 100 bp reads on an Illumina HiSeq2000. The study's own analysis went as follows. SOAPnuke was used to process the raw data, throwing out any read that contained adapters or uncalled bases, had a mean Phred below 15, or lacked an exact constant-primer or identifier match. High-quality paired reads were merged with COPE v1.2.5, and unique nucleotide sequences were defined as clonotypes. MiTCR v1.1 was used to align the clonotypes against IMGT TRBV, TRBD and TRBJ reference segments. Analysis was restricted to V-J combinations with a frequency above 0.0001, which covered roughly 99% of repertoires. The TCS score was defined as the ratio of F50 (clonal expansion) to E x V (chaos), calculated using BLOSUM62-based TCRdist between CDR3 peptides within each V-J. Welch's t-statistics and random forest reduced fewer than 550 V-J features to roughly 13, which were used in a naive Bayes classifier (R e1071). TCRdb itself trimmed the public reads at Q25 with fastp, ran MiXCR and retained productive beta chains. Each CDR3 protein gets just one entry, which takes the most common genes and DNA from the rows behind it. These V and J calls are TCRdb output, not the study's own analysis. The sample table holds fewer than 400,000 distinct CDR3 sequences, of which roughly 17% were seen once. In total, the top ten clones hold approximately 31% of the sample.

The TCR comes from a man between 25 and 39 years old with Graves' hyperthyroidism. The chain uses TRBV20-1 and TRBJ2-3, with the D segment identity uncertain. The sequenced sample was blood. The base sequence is TGCAGTGTTCGCGGAATGGGTGCAGATACGCAGTATTTT. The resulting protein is CSVRGMGADTQYF.